This T cell receptor beta chain was recorded in a study of shared clonotypes between healthy human individuals. Regarding the study as a whole: Clonotype sharing among donors was thought likely to change with sequencing depth. There were few donors, and this limited the genetic and exposure-history diversity represented.

With regard to this clone: Its matching antigen is unknown.

Sequencing used immunoSEQ multiplex PCR; TCRdb keeps in-frame clones, though not all of them. The table has about 2,200,000 clones, approximately 94% seen once; the top ten hold 1.7%. Terminally differentiated effector memory CD45RA+ cells were excluded by CCR7 positive selection of CD45RO-negative cells. This CDR3 has 14 residues. Germline loops: CDR1 SGHNT, CDR2 YYREEE (reference sequence). Trimming took 0 bases from V and 1 from J, leaving 8 bases between them. The TCR comes from a man younger than 30 in good health. Some clones in this sample may be carry-over from other donors' samples. The rearrangement links TRBV5-4 to TRBJ2-7; the D is unclear. Sequenced input: naive CD8+ T cells from PBMCs. The CDR3 loop is CASSLDGLSYEQYF. CDR3 DNA sequence: TGTGCCAGCAGCTTGGATGGTTTGTCCTACGAGCAGTACTTC.